This T cell receptor beta chain came from a study of cytomegalovirus exposure and HLA in healthy donors (dated by TCRdb to the late 2010s). Background for the entire study: In an earlier analysis of 587 of the donors, less than 350 Gb of sequence data and 90 million to 120 million unique TCR beta sequences from about 179 million T cells were reported. Alongside the repertoire data, information on donor age, sex, ethnicity and CMV serostatus was compiled. HLA typing covered class I and class II loci at four-digit resolution. In addition to the first cohort of around 670 subjects, a separate validation cohort of 130 or so different subjects was used. Among approximately 370 genotyped donors of the cohort, an average of approximately 240,000 unique TCR beta nucleotide sequences was sequenced per donor, of which 15% to 20% were non-productive. All discovery cohort repertoires had been generated on a single sequencing platform. The study aimed to test whether cataloging public T cell receptors could reveal signatures of past pathogen exposure. Genome-wide SNP genotypes for about 55% of the roughly 670 donors were used in a later genetic analysis, which treated that subset as a discovery cohort. The later analysis used no new phenotypic data to find candidate immune exposures, relying instead on TCR beta sequences and their occurrence across donors. Of the roughly 430 genotyped donors, roughly 85% fell in the genetic ancestry cluster associated with self-reported Caucasian donors. About 300 gigabases of sequencing data and 70 million to 95 million unique TCR sequences made up an early release that covered under 750 HLA-typed donors. Typing coverage varied by locus: about 629-630 donors for A, B, C, DRB1 and DQB1; around 560 for DQA1; over 600 for DPA1; roughly 450 for DPB1. To predict cytomegalovirus infection status, the study combined high-throughput TCR immunosequencing, statistical association of individual TCRs with disease status, and machine learning. About five DR-DQ haplotypes were treated as single units for association and clustering because of strong linkage in the cohort. Using immunosequencing, the study profiled T cell repertoires from 500 to 800 subjects and related those repertoires to cytomegalovirus serostatus. In a later analysis, previously published TCR beta repertoires from several hundred donors were re-analyzed and high-resolution HLA genotyping was added so that TCR occurrence patterns could be studied. In an earlier analysis of several hundred of the donors, high-throughput TCR beta sequencing was used to judge whether each TCR beta V gene segment behaved as functional or pseudogenic. Results the study describes overall, beyond this receptor: Compared with the approximately 670-donor mean, donors in an Asian-associated ancestry cluster had fewer N-insertions in productive TCRs, according to a later genetic analysis. According to a later analysis, most CMV-associated TCR beta chains appeared to be HLA-restricted, and the HLA associations seemed to be driven largely by CMV exposure. In a later analysis, HLA-associated TCR beta chains were found to be more clonally expanded and to have lower generation probabilities than equally common non-associated chains. Most TCR sequences were seen in very few donors, while some public TCRs were found in many individuals. Some IMGT-functional V segments, including TRBV6-2 and TRBV6-3, could not be distinguished by the 87-base-pair reads and were therefore excluded. A total of 150 to 200 TCR beta chains were listed by the study as associated with cytomegalovirus. A few of the identified cytomegalovirus-associated TCR beta chains were confirmed in vitro to be specific for cytomegalovirus antigens. When HLA alleles, especially DR and DQ, strongly co-occurred, attributing TCR associations to individual alleles was difficult. Correlated functional status among segregating V segments might reflect linkage disequilibrium, but an unknown experimental factor could not be ruled out. Because HLA typing was missing for some donors at each locus, association tests included only the typed subset. Only TCR beta chains were sequenced in this cohort, and the absence of alpha or paired-chain data limited detectable features. CMV serostatus was the only immune exposure information available for the cohort. The sequencing pipeline was judged likely to have produced a cluster of highly shared sequence variants as a technical artifact. In an earlier analysis of fewer than 750 of the donors, most TCR beta V segments were observed in productive rearrangements about 87% or about 30% of the time, broadly matching IMGT annotations. Cytomegalovirus status was reported to be diagnosed by the classifier with high specificity and sensitivity in both the original and validation cohorts. Sequencing depth was assumed to be roughly uniform across donors in the presence/absence analyses, though that assumption may not hold. Fewer than 20 rarely observed V segments, including chromosome 9 orphons, were excluded from the earlier analysis of some 590 of the donors because counts were too low. In a later genetic analysis, a missense DCLRE1C variant was associated with V-gene and J-gene trimming of TCR beta chains, and the association was replicated in an independent cohort. A further reported finding was that TCR beta sequences accurately predicted the HLA-A and HLA-B alleles for most subjects in the first cohort. A later analysis found that TCR association rates varied across HLA loci, with DRB1 alleles showing the most associated TCRs and HLA-C alleles the fewest. The authors suggested that the approach could potentially be extended to other disease states and immunological phenotypes. According to a later analysis, parvovirus B19, influenza, CMV and Epstein-Barr virus appeared linked to several top co-occurrence clusters. A later analysis associated about 17,000 TCR beta sequences with specific HLA alleles at a false discovery rate of 0.05.

In this sample, this clone turned up a few times. This receptor's antigen is unknown. No much larger clone exists at a distance of one base, and base qualities are not known. The cohort comprised fewer than 700 healthy bone marrow donors. Cohort members were all nominally healthy when sampled, although unrecorded immune exposures were likely present. The donor tested CMV seronegative, placing the donor among the 350 or so seronegative members of the cohort. A peripheral blood sample was collected from each donor, and TCR beta sequencing was performed on peripheral blood mononuclear cells. The Qiagen DNeasy Blood Extraction Kit was used to extract genomic DNA from the blood cell samples. In the germline V gene, CDR1 corresponds to SGHAT and CDR2 to FQNNGV. The CDR3 has 13 amino acids, counting the end cysteine and phenylalanine. Of the read, only the CDR3 DNA is kept; its 39 bases are in frame from base 1. Trimming takes 1 base from V and 2 bases from J, and the germline ends sit 5 bases apart.

Libraries were made using the immunoSEQ multiplex PCR assay. For the multiplex PCR, a mixture combining 60 forward primers for TCR Vbeta segments and 13 reverse primers for TCR Jbeta segments was used. A multiplex PCR assay on genomic DNA amplified the CDR3 region of rearranged TCR beta genes. The Illumina HiSeq System was used to sequence the amplified TCR beta libraries as 87-base-pair reads. Per the original workflow: A later analysis counted approximately 76 million unique TCR beta chains across the 670 or so repertoires, and around 9.9 million of these chains were shared by at least two donors. A nearest-neighbor algorithm error-corrected the raw reads and collapsed the reads into unique sequences, merging closely related sequences to remove PCR and sequencing errors. CDR3 sequences were aligned to IMGT reference sequences to assign V, D and J gene segments. For a sequence to be retained, a match of at least six nucleotides to both a V gene segment and a J gene segment was required. Rearrangements were called productive when the CDR3 lacked stop codons and stayed in frame with V and J; all others were non-productive. CDR3 was defined according to IMGT convention as the region running from the second conserved V-encoded cysteine to the conserved J-encoded phenylalanine. The earlier analysis of roughly 590 of the donors excluded sequences that lacked an unambiguous match to a single V gene segment. An earlier analysis of a few hundred of the donors called V segments functional above 56.7% productive rearrangements and segregating when the between-donor standard deviation exceeded 5%. A statistical classification framework was built to diagnose cytomegalovirus status from the catalog of TCR beta chain sequences. In a later analysis, V and J genes were assigned by comparing TCR nucleotide sequences against IMGT/GENE-DB human TR gene sequences. Using the TCRdist pipeline, a later analysis assigned CDR3 sequences along with most-parsimonious VDJ recombination scenarios. In a later analysis, each TCR beta chain was defined by its CDR3 amino acid sequence together with its V-gene family, and reads without a unique V-gene family were excluded. As a way to deal with suspected cross-contamination and a sequencing artifact, a later analysis dropped nearly 600 nucleotide sequences that were highly shared and had low generation probability. For each public chain, a later analysis derived a clonal expansion index from normalized ranks of inferred template counts within each repertoire. A later analysis computed generation probabilities with a VDJ recombination model fitted to out-of-frame rearrangements, and checked the results against IGoR. In a later analysis, TCR-TCR, TCR-HLA and TCR-CMV co-occurrence was scored with hypergeometric tests, and a repertoire-size bias correction was applied to TCR pairs. To estimate false discovery rates, a later analysis permuted the HLA or CMV assignments 20 times. In a later analysis, co-occurring TCRs were grouped using DBSCAN, with TCRdist sequence similarity added in when clustering inside HLA-allele-positive subsets. For co-occurrence clustering, repertoires with fewer than 30,000 or more than 120,000 public chains were excluded, along with about five repertoires with anomalous nucleotide sharing. As stored in TCRdb, this immuneACCESS dataset retains in-frame rearrangements with V and J assigned. A fraction of the clones does not appear; measured against another copy, unresolved V genes explain less than half of the discrepancy, and the remainder lacks a known reason. V, J and clone size reflect that table, while D and trimming were determined from the DNA. This sample gives more than 90,000 clones in total; 55% to 70% of them show up just once. Jointly, the top ten make up 2.2% of the sample.

The chain employs TRBV11-2 and TRBJ1-2, with the D gene not confidently named. This TCR derives from a woman aged 25 to 45 in good health and CMV-seronegative. Sample: PBMCs. The DNA reads as follows: TGTGCCAGCAGCTTAGGCAGGAACTATGGCTACACCTTC. Its translation reads: CASSLGRNYGYTF.